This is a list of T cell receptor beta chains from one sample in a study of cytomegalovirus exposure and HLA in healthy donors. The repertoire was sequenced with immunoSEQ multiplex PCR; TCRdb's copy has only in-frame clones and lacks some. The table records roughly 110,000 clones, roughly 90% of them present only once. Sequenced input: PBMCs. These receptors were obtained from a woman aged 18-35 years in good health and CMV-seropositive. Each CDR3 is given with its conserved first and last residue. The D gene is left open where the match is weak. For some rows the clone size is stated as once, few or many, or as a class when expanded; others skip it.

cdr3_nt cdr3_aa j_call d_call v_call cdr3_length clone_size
TGCAGCGTCATGGGACTCCTGAAGGAAGATACGCAGTATTTT CSVMGLLKEDTQYF TRBJ2-3 NA TRBV29-1 14 NA
TGTGCCAGCGGACAGGGGTATCAGCCCCAGCATTTT CASGQGYQPQHF TRBJ1-5 TRBD1 TRBV28 12 few
TGTGCCAGCATGCAGGGGGTGAGCGGCTACACCTTC CASMQGVSGYTF TRBJ1-2 TRBD1 TRBV28 12 NA
TGTGCCAGCACCGGGACAGGGGAGGCGAGGGCCTACAATGAGCAGTTCTTC CASTGTGEARAYNEQFF TRBJ2-1 TRBD1 TRBV27 17 NA
TGTGCCAGCAGCAGGGAGGGACAGGGGGTTCTTGGCTACACCTTC CASSREGQGVLGYTF TRBJ1-2 TRBD1 TRBV5-4 15 NA
TGTGCCAGCAGTCAATACTTTGAAGCTTTCTTT CASSQYFEAFF TRBJ1-1 NA TRBV28 11 few
TGTGCCAGTAGTGCTAGCGGGGGGGCCTTCAATGAGCAGTTCTTC CASSASGGAFNEQFF TRBJ2-1 TRBD2 TRBV19 15 NA
TGTGCCAGCAGCTTAGCGCAAGCTCACTATAATTCACCCCTCCACTTT CASSLAQAHYNSPLHF TRBJ1-6 NA TRBV7-9 16 NA
TGTGCCAGCAGTCTAGGTGGGAACACTGAAGCTTTCTTT CASSLGGNTEAFF TRBJ1-1 NA TRBV27 13 NA
TGTGCCATCAGTGGAATAGACAGGCCGGAGTACTTC CAISGIDRPEYF TRBJ2-7 NA TRBV10-3 12 NA
TGTGCCAGCAGCCCCGGTCCGGGGGGGCGGATCCCAGATACGCAGTATTTT CASSPGPGGRIPDTQYF TRBJ2-3 TRBD2 TRBV9 17 NA
TGCGCCAGCAGCCATCCCGGGGAGAACACTGAAGCTTTCTTT CASSHPGENTEAFF TRBJ1-1 NA TRBV4-1 14 NA
TGTGCCAGCAGTTTAGCGGGCTTCAATCAGCCCCAGCATTTT CASSLAGFNQPQHF TRBJ1-5 NA TRBV28 14 NA
TGTGCCAGCAGTATAGATACAGGGCGGAATGAGCAGTTCTTC CASSIDTGRNEQFF TRBJ2-1 NA TRBV6-1 14 NA
TGTGCCAGCAGTGAAAGGACTAGAGATGAGACCCAGTACTTC CASSERTRDETQYF TRBJ2-5 TRBD2 TRBV6-1 14 NA
TGTGCCAGCAGCTCCGTAGGAGGGACAGGGTTCTTTTCACCCCTCCACTTT CASSSVGGTGFFSPLHF TRBJ1-6 TRBD1 TRBV7-6 17 few
TGTGCCAGCAGCTTAGCTACTAAAGAGACCCAGTACTTC CASSLATKETQYF TRBJ2-5 NA TRBV7-2 13 NA
TGTGCCAGCAGTTCACCCTTGACAGGGGACACTGAAGCTTTCTTT CASSSPLTGDTEAFF TRBJ1-1 TRBD1 TRBV27 15 NA
TGTGCCAGCAGCTCAATCGGTCCTGAGCAGTTCTTC CASSSIGPEQFF TRBJ2-1 NA TRBV7-2 12 once
TGTGCCAGCAGTGTAATCACAGGTGACCAAGAGACCCAGTACTTC CASSVITGDQETQYF TRBJ2-5 NA TRBV6-1 15 NA
TGCAGCGCCGGTTCGGGGGGCTTTACTGAAGCTTTCTTT CSAGSGGFTEAFF TRBJ1-1 NA TRBV29-1 13 NA
TGTGCCAGTAGTATCGGTTACCGGACAGGGGGTTTGGGTGAGCAGTTCTTC CASSIGYRTGGLGEQFF TRBJ2-1 TRBD1 TRBV19 17 NA